This TCR beta chain was obtained from a study of molecular identifiers for immune sequencing clone quantification (dated by TCRdb to the late 2010s). With regard to the full study: For a replicate experiment, RNA from approximately 20,000 or 100,000 naive CD8 T cells was divided into five aliquots, and four of the five aliquots were sequenced. This methods study benchmarked molecular-identifier clustering-based TCR repertoire sequencing (MIDCIRS) and TCR RNA copy counting, using CD8 T cells to do so. What the authors observed across the whole study: The naive libraries included spiked-in Jurkat TCR RNA (roughly 9 copies' worth), and this RNA is not part of the donor repertoire. Modeling estimated roughly 3.2 recovered TCR RNA copies per cell, compared with about ten by digital PCR, which implies roughly 30% capture efficiency. Spiked-in Jurkat TCR RNA equivalent to a single cell was reported to be detectable even among more than 900,000 naive CD8 T cells. Identical TCR molecules sharing a barcode could cause highly expanded clone sizes to be underestimated. When barcode sub-clustering was omitted, TCR diversity was inflated by chimeric consensus sequences, with chimeras reaching as high as 47%. In CMV-specific effector cells, clones with more than 20 RNA copies contained over 98% of molecules, whereas in naive cells such clones contained under 1% of molecules.

Taken from cysteine to phenylalanine, the CDR3 has 14 residues. Just CDR3 DNA is preserved here, 42 bases in frame from base 1. V is clipped by 4 bases and J by 4 bases, and the sequence between their germline boundaries is 13 bases long. From the germline V gene, CDR1 is SGHAT and CDR2 is FQNNGV. The library was generated by PCR. TCRdb shows the sequencer as Illumina HiSeq 4000. Preparation of bulk TCR libraries followed a previously described approach, with the TCR primers listed in Table S5. Total RNA was purified with the Qiagen AllPrep DNA/RNA kit. Reads from multiple sequencing runs of the same library were pooled before analysis. In the original analysis: Reads were retained only if an exact TCR constant sequence was present, and the retained reads were trimmed to 150 nt and grouped according to their 12-nt molecular barcodes. Within each barcode group, reads were sub-clustered at a 15% Levenshtein threshold, and quality-weighted consensus sequences were built per RNA molecule. Non-functional sequences were discarded, and so were lower-count sequences lying one edit away from another sequence. On the basis of fitting two negative binomial distributions, barcode sub-clusters with fewer than 20% of the maximum read count were discarded. The public reads were reprocessed in TCRdb via fastp at Q25 and MiXCR, keeping in-frame beta chains. Duplicate CDR3 protein sequences are folded into a single record with the most common DNA and genes. TCRdb, not the original authors, processed these V and J calls. The sample profile shows a few hundred thousand distinct CDR3 sequences; about a fifth of them were found once. The ten biggest clones cover about 0.8% of the sample.

Libraries of naive CD8 T cells were generated from roughly 21,000 to 960,000 sorted cells, with 10%, 30% or 50% of the purified RNA used. Naive CD8 T cells were FACS-sorted as CD8+CD4-CCR7+CD45RA+ on a BD FACSAria II into RLT Plus buffer. Detection sensitivity was tested by spiking Jurkat RNA equal to ten or so TCR copies' worth into samples containing roughly 17,000-1,100,000 naive CD8 T cells. CD8 T cells were enriched with RosetteSep CD8+ T Cell Enrichment Cocktail and Ficoll-Paque, followed by ACK red cell lysis. This clonotype occurred a few times. The antigen this receptor binds is unknown. No base-level quality is on record; no much larger clone is a single base apart.

The sequenced sample consisted of naive CD8+ T cells from blood, with Jurkat cell RNA spiked in. The sample's cell subset or site label, decoded: FACS-sorted CD8+CD4-CCR7+CD45RA+ naive T cells. The V gene is TRBV11-2 and the J gene is TRBJ1-1, with the D gene not clear enough to name. This TCR came from a human donor in good health. Some libraries in this study had Jurkat cell RNA spiked in. The nucleotides are TGTGCCAGCAGCTCCTTCCACCTAGGCACTGAAGCTTTCTTT. Translated, it gives CASSSFHLGTEAFF.